These 14 T cell receptor beta chains came from one sample sequenced in a study of graft-versus-host responses after intestinal transplantation. Some clones are missing from TCRdb's copy, which holds only in-frame ones; the method was immunoSEQ multiplex PCR. The table records roughly 81,000 clones, around 83% of them present only once. For these TCRs, the target antigens are not known. The sequences come from unstimulated CD4+ T cells sorted from spleen or lymph node cells, collected before intestinal transplant. The receptor source for this set is a human donor who received an intestinal transplant.

The chain couples TRBV29-1 to TRBJ1-1; 7 bases are a match to TRBD1. CDR3 length: 13 amino acids. J gave up 4 bases and V 5 bases, and 7 bases lay outside the gene matches. Germline CDR1 reads SQVTM; CDR2 reads ANQGSEA. CDR3 coding DNA: TGCAGCGTTCAACAGGGGTCGGCCACTGAAGCTTTCTTT. As protein: CSVQQGSATEAFF.

This rearrangement joins TRBV6-5 to TRBJ1-2; no definite D call. This CDR3 spans 12 amino acids. The germline V and J ends were trimmed by 5 bases and 5 bases, with 9 bases remaining between them. Germline V CDR1 and CDR2: MNHEY, SVGAGI. This CDR3 reads CASSEAGYGYTF. The CDR3 DNA follows: TGTGCCAGCAGTGAAGCAGGTTATGGCTACACCTTC.

This chain uses TRBV4-1 with TRBJ2-5, with 13 bases that match TRBD2. Trimming removed 3 bases from V and 5 bases from J; junction bases left unmatched: 12. This CDR3 comprises 18 residues. The germline V gene has CDR1 MGHRA and CDR2 YSYEKL. The DNA of the CDR3 is TGCGCCAGCAGCCAGACCGGACTAGCGGGAGCTCGTGGGGAGACCCAGTACTTC. It yields the protein CASSQTGLAGARGETQYF.

V usage is TRBV28 and J usage is TRBJ1-4; maybe TRBD1 (5 bases). Per germline, CDR1 MDHEN and CDR2 SYDVKM. V dropped 3 bases and J dropped 7 bases, with 12 bases sitting between them. The CDR3 consists of 14 residues. The CDR3 sequence: CASSFGGMSEKLFF. The CDR3 DNA follows: TGTGCCAGCAGTTTCGGGGGGATGAGTGAAAAACTGTTTTTT.

V gene TRBV5-6 combines with J gene TRBJ2-2, with 10 bases fitting TRBD2. This CDR3 has 17 residues. V was clipped by 5 bases and J by 0 bases; unmatched bases: 7. Germline assignment: CDR1 SGHDT and CDR2 YYEEEE. The CDR3 sequence is CASSFTSGVSNTGELFF. CDR3 DNA sequence: TGTGCCAGCAGTTTTACTAGCGGGGTATCGAACACCGGGGAGCTGTTTTTT.

The rearrangement joins TRBV2 to TRBJ1-2; 7 nucleotides agree with TRBD1. Germline lookup yields CDR1 SNHLY and CDR2 FYNNEI. V lost 2 bases to trimming and J lost 4 bases; unmatched junction nucleotides: 7. The length of the CDR3 is 15 residues. The CDR3 coding sequence is TGTGCCAGCAGTGAACGGGAGGGGGCGAGCTATGGCTACACCTTC. This sequence encodes CASSEREGASYGYTF.

The chain links TRBV7-9 to TRBJ2-1; 8 nucleotides line up with TRBD1. The V gene's germline CDR1 is SEHNR and CDR2 FQNEAQ (reference sequence). This CDR3 region has 12 residues. V gave up 5 bases and J gave up 10 bases; unmatched junction bases: 4. CDR3 nucleotide sequence: TGTGCCAGCAGCCCCGACAGGGGCGAGCAGTTCTTC. Its protein product is CASSPDRGEQFF.

The CDR3 bases are TGTGCCAGCTCACCACGTTATCTCGAAGAGACCCAGTACTTC. Translating gives CASSPRYLEETQYF. The V call is TRBV18, the J call TRBJ2-5, with no clear D. Trimming left V 1 base short and J 3 bases short, with 9 bases between. Germline values: CDR1 KGHSH, CDR2 LQKENI. The CDR3 consists of 14 residues.

The sample holds one count of this clone. The chain recombines TRBV6-6 with TRBJ2-6; 7 bases fit TRBD1. Germline values: CDR1 MNHNY, CDR2 SVGAGI (reference sequence). Germline trimming cut 8 bases from V and 12 bases from J; bases unmatched to any gene: 10. This CDR3 spans 13 amino acids. CDR3 bases: TGTGCCAGCCGACCCGGGACAGCAGGCGTCCTGACTTTC. Translation gives CASRPGTAGVLTF.

The rearrangement uses TRBV6-6 and TRBJ1-2; a possible D gene is TRBD1 (6 bases). The CDR3 has 15 residues. In germline, CDR1 is MNHNY, CDR2 SVGAGI (reference sequence). The germline V and J ends were trimmed by 6 bases and 4 bases, with 18 bases remaining between them. CDR3 bases: TGTGCCAGCAGAGAACAGGGAACCCCCGTCTATGGCTACACCTTC. Translated, it gives CASREQGTPVYGYTF.

The genes are TRBV5-4 and TRBJ2-7; D perhaps matches TRBD2 (6 bases). This CDR3 comprises 13 residues. Germline loops: CDR1 SGHNT, CDR2 YYREEE (reference sequence). V lost 0 bases, J lost 5 bases, and 9 bases lay in between. Here the CDR3 reads CASSLGGVHEQYF. CDR3 bases: TGTGCCAGCAGCTTGGGGGGGGTCCACGAGCAGTACTTC.

The chain carries TRBV2 and TRBJ1-4, with D tentatively TRBD1 (5 bases). V was clipped by 6 bases and J by 8 bases, with 13 bases between them. Germline V gene lookup returns CDR1 SNHLY and CDR2 FYNNEI. This CDR3 spans 13 amino acids. CDR3 in DNA: TGTGCCAGCAGCATACAGGTTGGAGAAAAACTGTTTTTT. Protein product: CASSIQVGEKLFF.

This chain connects TRBV9 to TRBJ2-1; TRBD2 aligns across 8 bases. The CDR3 runs 16 residues. With V trimmed by 0 bases and J by 7 bases, 9 bases remained unmatched. Germline V gives CDR1 SGDLS, CDR2 YYNGEE. The DNA for the CDR3 is TGTGCCAGCAGCGTAGATCCGGGGGGGGCGGGAAATGAGCAGTTCTTC. Protein sequence: CASSVDPGGAGNEQFF. The full variable domain, rest sourced from reference TRBV9 and TRBJ2-1, is DSGVTQTPKHLITATGQRVTLRCSPRSGDLSVYWYQQSLDQGLQFLIQYYNGEERAKGNILERFSAQQFPDLHSELNLSSLELGDSALYFCASSVDPGGAGNEQFFGPGTRLTVL.

For the CDR3, the DNA is TGTGCCAGCAGCTTATCGGGGACCGGGGAGCTGTTTTTT. This codes for CASSLSGTGELFF. V is TRBV7-3 and J is TRBJ2-2; the D gene is possibly TRBD2 (5 bases). V lost 2 bases and J lost 5, with 6 bases in between. CDR1 and CDR2 from the germline V gene are SGHTA and FQGTGA. The CDR3 runs 13 residues. Based on the CDR3 plus reference TRBV7-3 and TRBJ2-2, the full variable domain is GAGVSQTPSNKVTEKGKYVELRCDPISGHTALYWYRQSLGQGPEFLIYFQGTGAADDSGLPNDRFFAVRPEGSVSTLKIQRTERGDSAVYLCASSLSGTGELFFGEGSRLTVL.